The 4 T cell receptor beta chains presented below share a single source sample, sequenced in a study of shared clonotypes between healthy human individuals. Clones were read by immunoSEQ multiplex PCR, and TCRdb kept only the in-frame ones, dropping some. The table shows approximately 1.5 million clones, with approximately 98% occurring only once. What was sequenced was naive CD4+ T cells sorted from blood. Documented subset: CD45RA+ positively selected. The receptors derive from a man aged 25-40 years in good health.

This clone was seen a single time. The gene calls are TRBV2 and TRBJ2-1; D is unresolved. This CDR3 has 15 residues. V lost 2 bases to trimming and J lost 12 bases, with 20 bases between them. In germline, CDR1 is SNHLY, CDR2 FYNNEI. CDR3 bases: TGTGCCAGCAGTGAAAATTTGGAGCACATAGAGGTGCAGTTCTTC. Amino acids: CASSENLEHIEVQFF.

Concerning this clone itself: Other DNA sequences of this sample code for an identical CDR3. J is TRBJ2-7 and V is TRBV7-9; D unresolved. Looked up from germline, CDR1 is SEHNR and CDR2 is FQNEAQ (reference sequence). The CDR3 length is 12 residues. The V and J ends lost 0 bases and 4 bases respectively, with 4 bases between them. CDR3 protein: CASSLARYEQYF. As DNA, the CDR3 is TGTGCCAGCAGCTTAGCCAGGTACGAGCAGTACTTC.

V is TRBV28 and J is TRBJ1-1; D unresolved. The CDR3 contains 13 residues. Trimming removed 8 bases at V and 4 bases at J, with 14 bases between. CDR1 is MDHEN, CDR2 SYDVKM, per germline. The CDR3 bases are TGTGCCAGCCCCGGGTCGGGGAGCACTGAAGCTTTCTTT. This codes for CASPGSGSTEAFF. The full variable domain, its missing parts supplied by reference TRBV28 and TRBJ1-1, is DVKVTQSSRYLVKRTGEKVFLECVQDMDHENMFWYRQDPGLGLRLIYFSYDVKMKEKGDIPEGYSVSREKKERFSLILESASTNQTSMYLCASPGSGSTEAFFGQGTRLTVV.

Worth noting for this clone: Other DNA sequences in the same sample also yield this CDR3. The V call is TRBV19, the J call TRBJ1-1, with D maybe TRBD1 (6 bases). The CDR3 covers 13 residues. The germline gives CDR1 LNHDA, CDR2 SQIVND (reference sequence). The V end was cut by 4 bases, the J end by 1 base, with 7 bases between. The CDR3 is CASSRQANTEAFF. DNA for the CDR3: TGTGCCAGTAGTAGACAGGCGAACACTGAAGCTTTCTTT.